The 7 T cell receptor beta chains reported below all come from one sample, sequenced in a study of cytomegalovirus exposure and HLA in healthy donors. The PCR made use of 60 Vbeta and 13 Jbeta primers. Method: immunoSEQ multiplex PCR; TCRdb's copy keeps in-frame clones and lacks some. The sample lists some 140,000 clones; 60% to 85% were seen once. Source material: PBMCs. The origin of the receptors is a middle-aged woman in good health and CMV-seronegative.

V gene TRBV10-3 combines with J gene TRBJ2-2; TRBD1 might be the D (6 bases). Trimming removed 7 bases from V and 7 bases from J, with 16 bases in between. CDR3 length: 14 amino acids. Germline CDR1 is ENHRY and CDR2 is SYGVKD. Written as DNA, the CDR3 is TGTGCCATCAATGACCAGGGGTCGGGCGGGGAGCTGTTTTTT. Its translation is CAINDQGSGGELFF.

This rearrangement joins TRBV9 to TRBJ1-5, with unresolved D. This CDR3 has 14 residues. Looked up from germline, CDR1 is SGDLS and CDR2 is YYNGEE. V shed 4 bases and J shed 3 bases, with 11 bases lying between them. Here the CDR3 DNA reads TGTGCCAGCAGCCCGTCGGGGTCCAATCAGCCCCAGCATTTT. Translation: CASSPSGSNQPQHF.

The chain combines TRBV6-5 with TRBJ1-1; tentative D call: TRBD1 (5 bases). The V gene lost 5 bases and the J gene lost 10 bases, with 20 bases spanning the gap. Per germline, CDR1 MNHEY and CDR2 SVGAGI. The CDR3 covers 14 residues. The CDR3 sequence: CASSPPGQGGVAFF. CDR3 coding DNA: TGTGCCAGCAGTCCGCCCGGGCAGGGAGGCGTAGCTTTCTTT.

This sequence joins TRBV5-1 and TRBJ2-3, with no clear D. The CDR3 totals 15 residues. Trimming took off 1 base at V and 1 base at J, with 10 bases between the two ends. Germline V gene lookup returns CDR1 SGHRS and CDR2 YFSETQ. CDR3 in amino acids: CASSLSLFGTDTQYF. CDR3 coding DNA: TGCGCCAGCAGCTTGAGTCTATTTGGCACAGATACGCAGTATTTT. The full variable domain, with the rest looked up from reference TRBV5-1 and TRBJ2-3, is KAGVTQTPRYLIKTRGQQVTLSCSPISGHRSVSWYQQTPGQGLQFLFEYFSETQRNKGNFPGRFSGRQFSNSRSEMNVSTLELGDSALYLCASSLSLFGTDTQYFGPGTRLTVL.

The rearrangement links TRBV10-1 to TRBJ2-3; 16 bases agree with TRBD2. This CDR3 has 16 amino acids. Looked up from germline, CDR1 is WNHNN and CDR2 is SYGVQD (reference sequence). Losses at the gene ends were 7 bases for V and 5 bases for J; bases not matched to a gene: 6. The CDR3 region is CASTQGLAGGQDTQYF. The CDR3 nucleotides read TGCGCCAGCACTCAGGGACTAGCGGGAGGGCAAGATACGCAGTATTTT.

The chain employs TRBV19 and TRBJ2-7; 8 bases match TRBD1. CDR1 and CDR2 from the germline V gene are LNHDA and SQIVND (reference sequence). The ends lost 4 bases at V and 4 bases at J; junction bases unmatched: 6. The CDR3 extends over 14 amino acids. The CDR3 region is CASSTPTGDYEQYF. CDR3 DNA: TGTGCCAGTAGTACCCCGACAGGGGATTACGAGCAGTACTTC.

This clone occurred a few times. The genes are TRBV5-4 and TRBJ2-7; D may be TRBD2 (5 bases). Germline V gene data show CDR1 as SGHNT and CDR2 as YYREEE (reference sequence). The ends were cut back, 4 bases at V and 5 bases at J, with 16 bases in the middle. CDR3 length: 14 residues. The CDR3 is CASSAAGVENEQYF. The CDR3 nucleotides are TGTGCCAGCAGCGCCGCCGGGGTCGAGAACGAGCAGTACTTC.